This T cell receptor beta chain came from a study of identical twins (TCRdb year 2016). For the study in its entirety: The study deep-sequenced TCR alpha and beta repertoires from monozygotic twins, unrelated adults of various ages and cord blood to test whether fetal clonotypes persist. Replicate twin experiments were performed at different times using different library preparation protocols to rule out contamination.

In its sample, this clonotype was seen many times. The target of this receptor is not known. Base quality data are lacking; no much larger clone is found one base away. Every donor was a healthy Caucasian. The twin cohort comprised three pairs of female monozygotic twins, all aged roughly 18 to 29 years. CD4+ and CD8+ T cell populations were isolated with positive isolation kits from Invitrogen. The receptor library was made with 5' RACE. Sequenced on an Illumina HiSeq 2000. Template switching added a universal primer binding site, and the final cDNA carried a unique molecular identifier that allowed TCR cDNA molecules to be counted accurately. Specific primers in the conserved constant-segment region were used to synthesize first-strand cDNA for the TCR alpha and beta chains. To control for contamination, every cDNA library was double barcoded, receiving both a SMART-Mk sample barcode and Illumina barcodes. TruSeq adapter sequences along with Illumina sample barcodes were introduced in two successive PCR steps. The TCR alpha and beta cDNA libraries were sequenced on the Illumina HiSeq platform using custom primers. As for how the authors treated the data: Raw reads were processed with MiGEC to extract unique molecular identifiers, and MiXCR was used to determine CDR3 positions. For each individual, recombination models were inferred using an EM algorithm with the repgenHMM and IGoR tools. The tcR package in R was used for shared clonotype analysis, with sharing normalized by the product of cloneset sizes. Out-of-frame nonproductive sequences were analyzed to study raw recombination free of thymic and clonal selection effects. TCRdb reworked the public reads: Q25 trimming with fastp, MiXCR clone assembly, productive beta chains retained. Rows with one shared CDR3 protein collapse into an entry with the most common genes and DNA. The V and J calls here are based on TCRdb, not the publication. Recorded for this sample are fewer than 500,000 distinct CDR3 sequences; roughly 26% of them occurred a single time. The ten largest clonotypes hold roughly 2.8% of the sample.

What the research found in general, with its limitations: Conclusions relied on cross-sectional statistical analysis, since the same donors could not be followed over many years. Abundant cord blood beta clonotypes had fewer insertions, young adult naive repertoires showed a similar but weaker trend, and memory repertoires showed no such trend. The excess sharing between twins in beta out-of-frame sequences was weaker because fewer shared sequences reduced the signal-to-noise ratio. Compared with coincidental sharing between unrelated individuals, out-of-frame TCR alpha sequences shared between twins showed an excess of sequences with low generation probability. Out-of-frame TCR alpha sharing in monozygotic twins was systematically underestimated by recombination models, whereas sharing between unrelated individuals was in agreement with the recombination models. Invariant T cells such as MAIT and iNKT could partly confound zero-insertion analyses, although diverse VJ usage argued against such confounding for most clonotypes.

These data were likewise used in another study, on T cells expressing NK-cell markers. As the second paper documents: Three sorted T-cell subsets (CD3+CD56+NKG2C+, CD3+CD56+NKG2C- and CD3+CD56-NKG2C+) from under 10 donors had their TCR beta-chain repertoires profiled. Of the eight sequenced donors, seven were found to be HCMV-seropositive and one was found to be HCMV-seronegative. In several experiments an anti-gammadeltaTCR antibody was added to restrict sorting to alphabetaTCR-expressing T cells. In six donors, the dominant CD3+CD56+NKG2C+ clonotypes ranked among the top 10 CD8+ clonotypes, making up about 1.0-7.0% of CD8+ T cells. Those dominant clonotypes were again the most abundant among CD3+CD56-NKG2C+ cells in a handful of donors, at about 28.3-65%. Whether the expanded NKG2C-expressing T cell clones were specific for HCMV antigens was left unclear. The eight sequenced donors were randomly selected healthy volunteers, three men and five women. A commercial ELISA kit detecting HCMV-specific IgG in serum was used to determine HCMV serostatus. MIGEC was used to demultiplex reads and group reads by UMI, and MiTCR was used to assemble and quantify clonotypes. Only TCR cDNA sequences supported by at least two reads were kept to exclude erroneous sequences. The tcR package was used for downstream repertoire analysis, with clonotypes matched between fractions based on CDR3 nucleotide sequence plus V segment. VDJmatch was used to annotate antigen specificity against VDJdb, with one amino acid substitution in CDR3 permitted.

The sequencing sample was made of CD4+ T cells sorted from blood. The clonotype comes from a woman under 30 in good health.

The CDR3 loop reads CSARVSGGFQPQHF. The base sequence is TGCAGTGCTAGAGTATCGGGGGGCTTTCAGCCCCAGCATTTT. The chain is encoded by TRBV20-1 joined to TRBJ1-5; TRBD1 might be the D gene, on 6 matching bases. From a lookup of the germline V gene (reference sequence), CDR1 and CDR2 are DFQATT and SNEGSKA. CDR3 length: 14 amino acids, cysteine to phenylalanine. Only the CDR3 DNA is retained, 42 bases long and in frame from the first base. The trim is 1 base for V and 6 bases for J, with a gap of 13 bases between the germline ends.